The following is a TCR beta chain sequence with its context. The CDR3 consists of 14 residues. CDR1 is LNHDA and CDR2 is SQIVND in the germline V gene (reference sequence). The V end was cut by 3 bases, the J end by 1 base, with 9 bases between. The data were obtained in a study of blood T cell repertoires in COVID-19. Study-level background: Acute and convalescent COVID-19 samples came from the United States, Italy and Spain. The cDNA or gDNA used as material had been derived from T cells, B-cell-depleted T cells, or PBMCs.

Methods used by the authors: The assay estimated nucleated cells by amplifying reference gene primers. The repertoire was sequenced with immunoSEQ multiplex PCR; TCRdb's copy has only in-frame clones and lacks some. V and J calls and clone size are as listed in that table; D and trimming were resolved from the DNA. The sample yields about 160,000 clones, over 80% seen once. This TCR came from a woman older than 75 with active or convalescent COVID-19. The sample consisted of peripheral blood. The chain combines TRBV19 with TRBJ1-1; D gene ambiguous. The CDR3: CASSMAHTNTEAFF. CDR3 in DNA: TGTGCCAGTAGTATGGCTCACACGAACACTGAAGCTTTCTTT.